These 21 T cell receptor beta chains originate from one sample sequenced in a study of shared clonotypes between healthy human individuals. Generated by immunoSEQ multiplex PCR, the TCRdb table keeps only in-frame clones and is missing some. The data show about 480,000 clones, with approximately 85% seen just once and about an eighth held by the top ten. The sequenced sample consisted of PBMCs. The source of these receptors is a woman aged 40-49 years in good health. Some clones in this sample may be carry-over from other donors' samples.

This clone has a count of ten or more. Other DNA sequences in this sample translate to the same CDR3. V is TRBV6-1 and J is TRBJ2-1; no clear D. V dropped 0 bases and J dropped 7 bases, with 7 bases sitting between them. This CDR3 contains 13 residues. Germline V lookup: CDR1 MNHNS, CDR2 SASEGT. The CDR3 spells CASSEAVENEQFF. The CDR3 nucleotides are TGTGCCAGCAGTGAAGCCGTCGAGAATGAGCAGTTCTTC.

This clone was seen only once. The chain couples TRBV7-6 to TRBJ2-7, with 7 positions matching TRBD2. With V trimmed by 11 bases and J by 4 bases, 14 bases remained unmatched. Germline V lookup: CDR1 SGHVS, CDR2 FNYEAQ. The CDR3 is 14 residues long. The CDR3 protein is CAHWEGLGVYEQYF. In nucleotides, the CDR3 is TGTGCCCACTGGGAGGGACTGGGAGTTTACGAGCAGTACTTC.

The CDR3: CASSQGIEQFF. CDR3 in DNA: TGTGCCAGCAGTCAGGGGATTGAGCAGTTCTTC. The chain combines TRBV6-5 with TRBJ2-1, with D possibly TRBD1 on 6 matching bases. The CDR3 spans 11 residues. CDR1 is MNHEY, CDR2 SVGAGI, per germline. V was trimmed by 5 bases and J by 9 bases, leaving 8 bases between them.

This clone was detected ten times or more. The CDR3 is CASSLAPGEKGTEAFF. CDR3 coding DNA: TGTGCCAGCAGCTTGGCCCCGGGGGAGAAGGGCACTGAAGCTTTCTTT. The genes are TRBV5-4 and TRBJ1-1; TRBD1 might be the D (5 bases). The CDR3 totals 16 residues. V gave up 0 bases and J gave up 4 bases, with 16 bases separating them. In germline, CDR1 is SGHNT, CDR2 YYREEE (reference sequence).

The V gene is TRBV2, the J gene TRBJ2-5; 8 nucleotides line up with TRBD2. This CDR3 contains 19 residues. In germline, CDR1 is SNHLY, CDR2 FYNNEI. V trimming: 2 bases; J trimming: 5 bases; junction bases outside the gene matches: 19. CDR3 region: CASSEQGLSLAADEETQYF. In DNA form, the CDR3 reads TGTGCCAGCAGTGAACAGGGTTTGTCACTAGCGGCAGACGAGGAGACCCAGTACTTC.

The CDR3 reads CASTSRSGYNEQFF. The CDR3 coding sequence is TGTGCCAGCACCTCCCGGAGTGGGTACAATGAGCAGTTCTTC. This sequence joins TRBV28 and TRBJ2-1; D ambiguous. Germline V gene lookup returns CDR1 MDHEN and CDR2 SYDVKM. The CDR3 covers 14 residues. V lost 7 bases, J lost 4 bases, and 14 bases lay in between.

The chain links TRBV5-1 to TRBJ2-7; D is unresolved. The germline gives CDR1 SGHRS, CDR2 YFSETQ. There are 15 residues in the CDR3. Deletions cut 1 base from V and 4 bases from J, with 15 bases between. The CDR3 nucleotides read TGCGCCAGCAGCTTGAACTCTGGGTTTTTGTACGAGCAGTACTTC. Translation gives CASSLNSGFLYEQYF.

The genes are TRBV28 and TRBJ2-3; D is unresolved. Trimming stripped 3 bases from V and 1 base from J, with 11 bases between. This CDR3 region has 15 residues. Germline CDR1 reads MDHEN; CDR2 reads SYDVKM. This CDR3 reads CASSFGDLGTDTQYF. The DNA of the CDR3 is TGTGCCAGCAGTTTTGGCGATTTGGGCACAGATACGCAGTATTTT. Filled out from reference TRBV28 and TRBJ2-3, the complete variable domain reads DVKVTQSSRYLVKRTGEKVFLECVQDMDHENMFWYRQDPGLGLRLIYFSYDVKMKEKGDIPEGYSVSREKKERFSLILESASTNQTSMYLCASSFGDLGTDTQYFGPGTRLTVL.

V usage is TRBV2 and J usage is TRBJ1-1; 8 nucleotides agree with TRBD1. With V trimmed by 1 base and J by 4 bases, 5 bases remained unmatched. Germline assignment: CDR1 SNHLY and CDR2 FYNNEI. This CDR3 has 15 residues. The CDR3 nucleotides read TGTGCCAGCAGTGAAGGGACAGGGTCTATCACTGAAGCTTTCTTT. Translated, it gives CASSEGTGSITEAFF.

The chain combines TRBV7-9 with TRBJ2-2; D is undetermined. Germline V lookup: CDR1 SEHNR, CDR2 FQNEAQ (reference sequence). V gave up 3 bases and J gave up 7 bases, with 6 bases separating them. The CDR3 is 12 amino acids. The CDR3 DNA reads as TGTGCCAGCAGCTTGTATATCGGGGAGCTGTTTTTT. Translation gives CASSLYIGELFF.

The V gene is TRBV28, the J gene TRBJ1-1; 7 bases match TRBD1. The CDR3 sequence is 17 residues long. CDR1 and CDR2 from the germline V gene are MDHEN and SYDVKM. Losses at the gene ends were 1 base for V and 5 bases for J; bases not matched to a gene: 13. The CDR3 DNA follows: TGTGCCAGCAGTTTATCCTTGGACAGGCCTGAGGAGACTGAAGCTTTCTTT. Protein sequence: CASSLSLDRPEETEAFF.

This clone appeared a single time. The CDR3 DNA sequence: TGTGCCAGCAGCCGGGAGCCTCGCACAGATACGCAGTATTTT. Translated: CASSREPRTDTQYF. This chain uses TRBV2 with TRBJ2-3; maybe TRBD2 (6 bases). Germline lookup yields CDR1 SNHLY and CDR2 FYNNEI. V was cut by 6 bases and J by 1 base, with 11 bases left in between. CDR3 length: 14 amino acids.

The DNA of the CDR3 is TGTGCCAGCAGCGCACCGGGGCAGCCTTTCTACGAGCAGTACTTC. Translated, it gives CASSAPGQPFYEQYF. V gene TRBV7-9 combines with J gene TRBJ2-5, with D tentatively TRBD1 or TRBD2 (5 bases each). The DNA matches TRBJ2-7 better at its end, which makes the J call doubtful. Germline assignment: CDR1 SEHNR and CDR2 FQNEAQ (reference sequence). CDR3 size: 15 residues.

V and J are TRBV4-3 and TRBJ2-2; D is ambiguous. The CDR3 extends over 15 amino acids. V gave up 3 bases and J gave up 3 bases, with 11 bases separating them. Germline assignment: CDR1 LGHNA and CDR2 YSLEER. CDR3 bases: TGCGCCAGCAGCCACCTAATAGGAGACACCGGGGAGCTGTTTTTT. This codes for CASSHLIGDTGELFF.

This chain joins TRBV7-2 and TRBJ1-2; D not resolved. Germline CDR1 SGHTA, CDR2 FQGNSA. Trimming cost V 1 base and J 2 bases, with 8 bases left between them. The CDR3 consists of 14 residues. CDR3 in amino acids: CASSLGTENYGYTF. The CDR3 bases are TGTGCCAGCAGCTTAGGGACGGAAAACTATGGCTACACCTTC.

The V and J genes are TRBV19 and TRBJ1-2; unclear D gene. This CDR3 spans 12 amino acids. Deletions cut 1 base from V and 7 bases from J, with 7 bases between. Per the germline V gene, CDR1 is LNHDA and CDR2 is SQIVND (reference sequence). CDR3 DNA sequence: TGTGCCAGTAGTATAGGGGGATCTGGCTACACCTTC. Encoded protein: CASSIGGSGYTF. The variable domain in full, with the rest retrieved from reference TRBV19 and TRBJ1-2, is DGGITQSPKYLFRKEGQNVTLSCEQNLNHDAMYWYRQDPGQGLRLIYYSQIVNDFQKGDIAEGYSVSREKKESFPLTVTSAQKNPTAFYLCASSIGGSGYTFGSGTRLTVV.

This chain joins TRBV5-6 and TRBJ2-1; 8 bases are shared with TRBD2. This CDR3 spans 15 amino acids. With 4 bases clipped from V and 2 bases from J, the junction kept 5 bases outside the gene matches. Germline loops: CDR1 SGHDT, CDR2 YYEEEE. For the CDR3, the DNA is TGTGCCAGCAGCCGGGGGGGTGAACCCTACAATGAGCAGTTCTTC. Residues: CASSRGGEPYNEQFF.

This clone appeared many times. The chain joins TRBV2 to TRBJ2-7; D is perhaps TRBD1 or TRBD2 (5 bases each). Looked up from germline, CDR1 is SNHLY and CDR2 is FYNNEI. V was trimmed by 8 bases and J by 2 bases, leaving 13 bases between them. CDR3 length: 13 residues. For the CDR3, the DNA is TGTGCCAGCGGGACCGCGGTTCCCTACGAGCAGTACTTC. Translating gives CASGTAVPYEQYF.

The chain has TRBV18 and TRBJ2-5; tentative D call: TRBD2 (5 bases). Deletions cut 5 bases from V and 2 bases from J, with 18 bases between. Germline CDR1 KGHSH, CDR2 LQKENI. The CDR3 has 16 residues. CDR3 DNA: TGTGCCAGCTCAGCAAACGCCGGAGGTAAACAAGAGACCCAGTACTTC. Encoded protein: CASSANAGGKQETQYF.

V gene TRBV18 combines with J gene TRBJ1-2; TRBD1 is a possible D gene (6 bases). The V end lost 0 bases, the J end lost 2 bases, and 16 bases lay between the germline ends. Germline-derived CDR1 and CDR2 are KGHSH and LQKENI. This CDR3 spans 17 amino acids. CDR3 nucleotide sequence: TGTGCCAGCTCACCACCGTCCGGCAGGGGAGGGAACTATGGCTACACCTTC. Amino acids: CASSPPSGRGGNYGYTF.

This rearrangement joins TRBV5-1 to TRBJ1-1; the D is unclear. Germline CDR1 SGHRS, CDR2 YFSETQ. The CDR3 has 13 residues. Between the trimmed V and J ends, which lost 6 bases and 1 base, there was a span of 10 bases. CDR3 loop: CASTSDKNTEAFF. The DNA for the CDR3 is TGCGCCAGCACCTCCGACAAGAACACTGAAGCTTTCTTT. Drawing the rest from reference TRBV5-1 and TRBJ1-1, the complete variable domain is KAGVTQTPRYLIKTRGQQVTLSCSPISGHRSVSWYQQTPGQGLQFLFEYFSETQRNKGNFPGRFSGRQFSNSRSEMNVSTLELGDSALYLCASTSDKNTEAFFGQGTRLTVV.